A selection of T cell receptor beta chains follows, all from one sample in a study of T cells expressing NK-cell markers. TCRdb derives one entry per CDR3 protein from the 5' RACE reads, leaving out DNA. The table gives around 550,000 distinct CDR3 sequences; the top ten clones make up around 4% of it. The sample comprised blood T cells: a sorted CD56 or NKG2C T cell subset, CD4+ or CD8+ T cells, or bulk PBMC T cells (not recorded which). The receptors stem from a man aged 18-30 years in good health. Each CDR3 is given with its conserved first and last residue.

>TRBJ2-2|TRBV7-3
CASSLTRESGELFF
>TRBJ2-2|TRBV11-3
CASRGEGAVTGELFF
>TRBJ1-1|TRBV29-1
CSVVFTQRGTEAFF
>TRBJ2-4|TRBV21-1
CANTGPTGKGPLAKNIQYF
>TRBJ2-4|TRBV5-1
CASSLDPGQPKNIQYF
>TRBJ2-7|TRBV20-1
CSAQGLAGELSFEQYF
>TRBJ2-1|TRBV6-2/TRBV6-3
CASSTSGASGRTASYNEQFF
>TRBJ2-7|TRBV5-1
CASNLGPPGQSYEQYF
>TRBJ2-5|TRBV29-1
CSVDTGERMKTQYF
>TRBJ2-1|TRBV6-1
CAITSGPYNEQFF
>TRBJ2-7|TRBV20-1
CSARGDWGRSNEQYF
>TRBJ1-2|TRBV5-4
CASSLGGDESNYGYTF
>TRBJ2-3|TRBV18
CASSPMGEGDTQYF
>TRBJ1-5|TRBV2
CASSVSRVNQPQHF
>TRBJ2-2|TRBV12-3/TRBV12-4
CASSLRETKNGELFF
>TRBJ1-1|TRBV2
CASTNRTALNTEAFF
>TRBJ2-1|TRBV10-3
CAISEGLAGGHQFF
>TRBJ1-1|TRBV5-1
CASSSDRGRTEAFF
>TRBJ1-5|TRBV12-3/TRBV12-4
CASSPRDRGRPQHF
>TRBJ2-1|TRBV4-1
CASSQGGGINEQFF
>TRBJ2-5|TRBV2
CASEGASGPYQETQYF
>TRBJ2-1|TRBV29-1
CSVEGPAGYNEQFF
>TRBJ2-1|TRBV19
CASSPRHTTGTSYYNEQFF
>TRBJ1-6|TRBV20-1
CSAVRPGGNSPLHF
>TRBJ2-1|TRBV20-1
CSAPTSGRAHSNNEQFF
>TRBJ2-3|TRBV10-3
CATLDRQGQDTQYF
>TRBJ2-4|TRBV5-1
CASSETPQQVKNIQYF
>TRBJ1-1|TRBV28
CASRWDNMNTEAFF
>TRBJ1-2|TRBV5-1
CASHQEILGTGDGYTF
>TRBJ1-6|TRBV20-1
CSASGELIGPDSPLHF
>TRBJ2-1|TRBV5-1
CASSLVSRRGSSYNEQFF
>TRBJ2-7|TRBV24-1
CATSDRTGGYEQYF
>TRBJ2-1|TRBV6-1
CASSVGVAGNNEQFF